A single T cell receptor (beta chain) is shown here with its context. Its antigen is currently unknown. ViraFEST expansion of antigen-specific CD4+ T cells with viral peptide pools preceded sequencing. The culture ran for 10 days, and then CD4+ T cells were isolated. People in the vaccine group had not been infected with SARS-CoV-2 before, and their nucleocapsid antibodies were negative. The data stem from a study of vaccination effects on CD4 cells after COVID-19. At the level of the study: The cohort was immunized with two doses of either the BNT162b2 or mRNA-1273 vaccine. Whole-study results and caveats: There was marked clonal contraction among infection- and vaccine-induced clones late after vaccination. Sampling in the study covered few convalescent patients and included no early post-infection timepoints.

This table comes from immunoSEQ multiplex PCR, and its TCRdb copy is limited to in-frame clones, with some not included. The table shows 50,000 to 65,000 clones, with 65% to 90% occurring only once. Germline values: CDR1 MNHNS, CDR2 SASEGT. The CDR3 runs to 14 residues. V dropped 3 bases and J dropped 3; count of bases not matched to a gene: 4. The chain is built from TRBV6-1 and TRBJ1-2, with TRBD1 matching 7 bases. This TCR was sampled from a human donor who received a COVID-19 vaccine. This material consisted of CD4+ T cells from PBMCs cultured with HCoV-229E spike peptides, taken before COVID-19 vaccination. The CDR3 here is CASSDTDRDYGYTF. The CDR3 DNA reads as TGTGCCAGCAGTGACACCGACAGGGACTATGGCTACACCTTC.